This T cell receptor beta chain was sequenced for a study of metastatic and nonmetastatic thyroid tumors. Across the study: Repertoire comparisons spanned blood and tumor or nodule tissue from malignant and benign thyroid patients.

Details on this clone: No antigen is known for it. The CDR3 does not end in the conserved phenylalanine or tryptophan, so this is likely a read error.

Patients were all untreated before their thyroid surgery. Study-level findings and limits: Compared with benign nodules, malignant thyroid tumors were reported to have significantly higher TCR beta diversity in both blood and tumor.

This CDR3 is 14 amino acids long. The V gene's germline CDR1 is MNHEY and CDR2 SMNVEV (reference sequence). J lost 5 bases, V lost 5 bases, and 6 bases had no gene match. Original processing notes: Clinicopathological groups supplied CDR3 differences that were used to build a distant-metastasis classifier for papillary thyroid cancer. From the PCR reads, TCRdb re-called clones with MiXCR. The V and J calls here are based on TCRdb, not the publication. There are roughly 8,000 clones in the sample; about 30% occur only once, and roughly 10% lies in the top ten. The clonotype comes from a female donor with papillary thyroid cancer or a benign thyroid nodule (not recorded which). Some clones in this sample may be carry-over from other donors' samples. This chain joins TRBV27 and TRBJ1-1; 9 bases match TRBD1. Sequenced sample: tumor tissue. CDR3 amino acids: CASSPRQGGTEAFL. The CDR3 DNA sequence: TGTGCCAGCAGTCCCCGACAGGGGGGAACTGAAGCTTTCCTT.